The 14 T cell receptor beta chains in this list originate from one sample, sequenced in a study of OX40 agonist ivuxolimab in advanced cancers. The library was prepared using the immunoSEQ multiplex PCR assay. In TCRdb, the immuneACCESS table is reduced to in-frame sequences with V and J assigned. These tables do not hold every clone; where another copy was compared, an unresolved V gene accounts for under half, and the others remain unexplained. Counted in this sample were 35,000 to 45,000 clones; about 88% of them appeared once. In total, the top ten clones hold roughly 12% of the sample. The material was CD4+ or CD8+ T cells sorted from blood, obtained in a trial of the OX40 agonist ivuxolimab. Receptor source: an adult with an advanced solid tumor such as melanoma, head and neck, liver or kidney cancer.

V gene TRBV7-9 combines with J gene TRBJ2-1, with D unresolved. The CDR3 totals 16 residues. Trimming stripped 5 bases from V and 5 bases from J, with 19 bases between. Germline-derived CDR1 and CDR2 are SEHNR and FQNEAQ (reference sequence). The CDR3 region is CASSNIGRTPHNEQFF. The CDR3 nucleotides read TGTGCCAGCAGCAACATAGGGCGGACCCCCCACAATGAGCAGTTCTTC.

This clone has only a few counts. J is TRBJ1-1 and V is TRBV5-4, with unresolved D. The CDR3 covers 11 residues. Trimming pared 3 bases from V and 3 bases from J, leaving 3 bases between. Germline assignment: CDR1 SGHNT and CDR2 YYREEE (reference sequence). CDR3 in amino acids: CASSWDTEAFF. CDR3 in DNA: TGTGCCAGCAGCTGGGACACTGAAGCTTTCTTT.

The V and J genes are TRBV16 and TRBJ1-2; TRBD1 aligns across 7 bases. This CDR3 comprises 12 residues. V shed 7 bases and J 7 bases; nucleotides not matched to a gene: 6. CDR1 KGHSY and CDR2 FQNENV come from the germline V gene. This CDR3 is CASTTGVAGYTF. Written as DNA, the CDR3 is TGTGCCAGCACCACAGGGGTGGCTGGCTACACCTTC.

The chain employs TRBV28 and TRBJ2-5; D unresolved. The V end was cut by 5 bases, the J end by 1 base, with 14 bases between. The CDR3 is 15 residues long. Germline V CDR1 and CDR2: MDHEN, SYDVKM. CDR3 nucleotides: TGTGCCAGCAGTCCGATCAAGGGCCTCCAAGAGACCCAGTACTTC. Its translation is CASSPIKGLQETQYF.

The chain links TRBV19 to TRBJ1-4; 9 nucleotides agree with TRBD1. Germline CDR1 and CDR2: LNHDA and SQIVND (reference sequence). The CDR3 spans 16 residues. V was pared by 4 bases and J by 4 bases, with 7 bases of the junction left unmatched. CDR3 nucleotides: TGTGCCAGTAGTAACCCCTGGGACAGGGTTAATGAAAAACTGTTTTTT. Translated: CASSNPWDRVNEKLFF.

The CDR3, as DNA: TGTGCCATCAGGGCAGGGAGGTACGAGCAGTACTTC. Translated, it gives CAIRAGRYEQYF. The chain couples TRBV10-3 to TRBJ2-7; TRBD2 is a possible D gene (6 bases). Germline CDR1 and CDR2: ENHRY and SYGVKD. This CDR3 has 12 residues. The ends were cut back, 6 bases at V and 4 bases at J, with 10 bases in the middle.

V gene TRBV29-1 combines with J gene TRBJ2-7; tentative D call: TRBD1 (6 bases). Deletions cut 4 bases from V and 0 bases from J, with 7 bases between. The CDR3 is made up of 12 amino acids. Germline lookup yields CDR1 SQVTM and CDR2 ANQGSEA. CDR3 sequence (DNA): TGCAGCGTTGGGGACACCTCCTACGAGCAGTACTTC. Translation gives CSVGDTSYEQYF.

The V gene is TRBV10-2, the J gene TRBJ2-2; 9 bases map to TRBD2. With V trimmed by 4 bases and J by 7 bases, 7 bases remained unmatched. Germline V lookup: CDR1 WSHSY, CDR2 SAAADI. The CDR3 has 15 residues. The CDR3, as DNA: TGCGCCAGCAGTGCCCTAGCGGGGCTGAGCGGGGAGCTGTTTTTT. Its translation is CASSALAGLSGELFF.

This sequence joins TRBV27 and TRBJ1-5; D call uncertain. This CDR3 has 14 residues. The germline V gene encodes CDR1 MNHEY and CDR2 SMNVEV (reference sequence). V was pared by 8 bases and J by 3 bases, with 14 bases between. The CDR3 is CASALGGINQPQHF. The CDR3 DNA follows: TGTGCCAGCGCACTAGGAGGGATCAATCAGCCCCAGCATTTT.

The rearrangement links TRBV29-1 to TRBJ2-3; D ambiguous. CDR3 length equals 11 residues. V was trimmed by 2 bases and J by 8 bases, leaving 8 bases between them. Germline CDR1 and CDR2: SQVTM and ANQGSEA. CDR3 protein: CSVEPAATQYF. In nucleotides, the CDR3 is TGCAGCGTTGAACCGGCGGCTACGCAGTATTTT.

The chain is built from TRBV5-1 and TRBJ2-6; maybe TRBD1 (6 bases). CDR1 SGHRS and CDR2 YFSETQ come from the germline V gene. CDR3 size: 15 residues. Trimming took off 1 base at V and 1 base at J, with 6 bases between the two ends. CDR3 sequence: CASSLQGSGANVLTF. The CDR3 coding sequence is TGCGCCAGCAGCTTGCAGGGGTCTGGGGCCAACGTCCTGACTTTC.

This chain links TRBV10-2 with TRBJ1-6; TRBD1 is a possible D gene (6 bases). The germline CDR1 and CDR2 sequences are WSHSY and SAAADI. The CDR3 is 15 residues long. The germline V and J ends were trimmed by 7 bases and 1 base, with 11 bases remaining between them. CDR3 in amino acids: CASNADRSYNSPLHF. In DNA, the CDR3 is TGCGCCAGCAACGCGGACAGATCCTATAATTCACCCCTCCACTTT.

This chain links TRBV12-5 with TRBJ1-5, with TRBD1 as a possible D gene (5 bases). From germline, CDR1 is LGHNT and CDR2 FRNRAP. The V and J ends lost 6 bases and 6 bases respectively, with 15 bases between them. The CDR3 runs to 14 residues. For the CDR3, the DNA is TGTGCTAGTGGCCTTCTCCAGGGTCGTCAGCCCCAGCATTTT. This codes for CASGLLQGRQPQHF.

The chain employs TRBV30 and TRBJ1-2; D remains unclear. V shed 0 bases and J shed 2 bases, with 7 bases lying between them. The V gene's germline CDR1 is GTSNPN and CDR2 SVGIG (reference sequence). The CDR3 contains 13 residues. The CDR3 loop reads CAWSVLGNYGYTF. The CDR3 nucleotides read TGTGCCTGGAGTGTACTGGGGAACTATGGCTACACCTTC.